Shown below are 12 T cell receptor beta chains from a single sample sequenced in a study of T cell repertoires in cytomegalovirus infection. For these TCRs, the target antigens are not known. TCRdb reprocessed the reads via MiXCR and lists one record per CDR3 protein. The sample yields about 110,000 distinct CDR3 sequences, about 30% seen once. The specimen was CD8+ T cells from cultured PBMCs, collected from culture after CMV antigen stimulation. These receptors were collected from a human donor in good health (CMV status not recorded). Some clones in this sample may be carry-over from other donors' samples.

The rearrangement uses TRBV19 and TRBJ2-1; possible D gene TRBD1, 6 bases. The germline gives CDR1 LNHDA, CDR2 SQIVND (reference sequence). The V and J ends lost 2 bases and 2 bases respectively, with 16 bases between them. This CDR3 spans 17 amino acids. CDR3 region: CASSITLGGRTYNEQFF. The CDR3 nucleotides are TGTGCCAGTAGTATAACTTTAGGGGGACGTACCTACAATGAGCAGTTCTTC.

This clonotype appeared many times. The rearrangement links TRBV7-8 to TRBJ2-3; the D gene is possibly TRBD2 (6 bases). Germline V gene lookup returns CDR1 SGHVS and CDR2 FQNEAQ. This CDR3 has 13 amino acids. V was clipped by 11 bases and J by 0 bases, with 12 bases between them. CDR3 in DNA: TGTGCCGGGCGGGCGGGGAGCACAGATACGCAGTATTTT. Translated: CAGRAGSTDTQYF.

A single count supports this clonotype. The CDR3 is CASSSTGGNYNSPLHF. In nucleotides, the CDR3 is TGTGCCAGCAGCTCTACAGGGGGTAACTATAATTCACCCCTCCACTTT. This chain links TRBV9 with TRBJ1-6; 8 nucleotides agree with TRBD1. CDR3 length: 16 amino acids. J lost 3 bases, V lost 4 bases, and 6 bases had no gene match. CDR1 is SGDLS, CDR2 YYNGEE, per germline.

This clonotype was recorded many times. The CDR3 sequence is CASSWGQGIYNEQFF. Written as DNA, the CDR3 is TGTGCCAGCAGCTGGGGACAGGGGATCTACAATGAGCAGTTCTTC. V gene TRBV7-8 combines with J gene TRBJ2-1; 10 nucleotides match TRBD1. This CDR3 has 15 residues. The trim removed 4 bases at V and 3 bases at J, leaving 3 bases unmatched. Germline CDR1 and CDR2: SGHVS and FQNEAQ.

The chain has TRBV12-3 or TRBV12-4 and TRBJ2-7, with a tentative D call TRBD1 (7 bases). CDR3 length: 15 residues. V lost 4 bases and J 2 bases, leaving 15 bases between the germline ends. The CDR3 spells CASSSRQGGTYEQYF. The DNA for the CDR3 is TGTGCCAGCAGTTCTCGACAGGGAGGCACCTACGAGCAGTACTTC.

The V call is TRBV6-6, the J call TRBJ1-5; D remains unclear. CDR1 and CDR2 (germline): MNHNY, SVGAGI (reference sequence). V gave up 6 bases and J gave up 7 bases, with 7 bases separating them. This CDR3 region has 11 residues. CDR3 nucleotide sequence: TGTGCCAGCAGCCAAGAACAGCCCCAGCATTTT. Protein product: CASSQEQPQHF.

The chain joins TRBV13 to TRBJ1-1; D is perhaps TRBD1 (5 bases). Germline V CDR1 and CDR2: PRHDT, FYEKMQ (reference sequence). Trimming left V 0 bases short and J 5 bases short, with 16 bases between. This CDR3 contains 16 residues. DNA for the CDR3: TGTGCCAGCAGCTTAGGCCAGGGAGTAAAGGTGACTGAAGCTTTCTTT. It is translated as CASSLGQGVKVTEAFF.

This clonotype has only a few counts. This rearrangement joins TRBV4-2 to TRBJ1-1; D is ambiguous. Germline values: CDR1 LGHNA, CDR2 YNFKEQ. The CDR3 consists of 15 residues. Trimming took 4 bases from V and 7 from J, leaving 19 bases between them. CDR3 coding DNA: TGTGCCAGCAGCCCTCAACTAGGACTCACGGATGAAGCTTTCTTT. Protein: CASSPQLGLTDEAFF.

This clonotype was counted ten times or more. V usage is TRBV7-6 and J usage is TRBJ2-1, with D maybe TRBD2 (5 bases). V was pared by 5 bases and J by 0 bases, with 14 bases between. Germline V gene lookup returns CDR1 SGHVS and CDR2 FNYEAQ. The CDR3 is 16 residues long. The CDR3 is CASSPSSPSSYNEQFF. CDR3 DNA sequence: TGTGCCAGCAGCCCATCTAGCCCCAGCTCCTACAATGAGCAGTTCTTC.

This clonotype showed up many times. The chain joins TRBV7-9 to TRBJ1-2; D is ambiguous. V lost 4 bases, J lost 5 bases, and 14 bases lay in between. The CDR3 contains 14 residues. The germline CDR1 and CDR2 sequences are SEHNR and FQNEAQ (reference sequence). CDR3 sequence reads: CASSYSDGSYGYTF. The CDR3, as DNA: TGTGCCAGCAGCTATTCCGACGGTTCTTATGGCTACACCTTC.

This clonotype was found a few times. The rearrangement uses TRBV14 and TRBJ2-1, with 12 bases fitting TRBD2. Germline trimming cut 6 bases from V and 5 bases from J; bases unmatched to any gene: 5. Germline V CDR1 and CDR2: SGHDN, FVKESK. This CDR3 spans 15 amino acids. In DNA form, the CDR3 reads TGTGCCAGCAGTCCTCTAGCGGGGGGGCACAATGAGCAGTTCTTC. Its protein product is CASSPLAGGHNEQFF. Based on the CDR3 plus reference TRBV14 and TRBJ2-1, the full variable domain is EAGVTQFPSHSVIEKGQTVTLRCDPISGHDNLYWYRRVMGKEIKFLLHFVKESKQDESGMPNNRFLAERTGGTYSTLKVQPAELEDSGVYFCASSPLAGGHNEQFFGPGTRLTVL.

This chain connects TRBV19 to TRBJ1-5; possibly TRBD1 for D (6 bases). The germline V and J ends were trimmed by 3 bases and 6 bases, with 12 bases remaining between them. Germline loops: CDR1 LNHDA, CDR2 SQIVND (reference sequence). The length of the CDR3 is 14 residues. CDR3 loop: CASSMGQGFQPQHF. The CDR3 DNA reads TGTGCCAGTAGTATGGGGCAGGGGTTTCAGCCCCAGCATTTT.